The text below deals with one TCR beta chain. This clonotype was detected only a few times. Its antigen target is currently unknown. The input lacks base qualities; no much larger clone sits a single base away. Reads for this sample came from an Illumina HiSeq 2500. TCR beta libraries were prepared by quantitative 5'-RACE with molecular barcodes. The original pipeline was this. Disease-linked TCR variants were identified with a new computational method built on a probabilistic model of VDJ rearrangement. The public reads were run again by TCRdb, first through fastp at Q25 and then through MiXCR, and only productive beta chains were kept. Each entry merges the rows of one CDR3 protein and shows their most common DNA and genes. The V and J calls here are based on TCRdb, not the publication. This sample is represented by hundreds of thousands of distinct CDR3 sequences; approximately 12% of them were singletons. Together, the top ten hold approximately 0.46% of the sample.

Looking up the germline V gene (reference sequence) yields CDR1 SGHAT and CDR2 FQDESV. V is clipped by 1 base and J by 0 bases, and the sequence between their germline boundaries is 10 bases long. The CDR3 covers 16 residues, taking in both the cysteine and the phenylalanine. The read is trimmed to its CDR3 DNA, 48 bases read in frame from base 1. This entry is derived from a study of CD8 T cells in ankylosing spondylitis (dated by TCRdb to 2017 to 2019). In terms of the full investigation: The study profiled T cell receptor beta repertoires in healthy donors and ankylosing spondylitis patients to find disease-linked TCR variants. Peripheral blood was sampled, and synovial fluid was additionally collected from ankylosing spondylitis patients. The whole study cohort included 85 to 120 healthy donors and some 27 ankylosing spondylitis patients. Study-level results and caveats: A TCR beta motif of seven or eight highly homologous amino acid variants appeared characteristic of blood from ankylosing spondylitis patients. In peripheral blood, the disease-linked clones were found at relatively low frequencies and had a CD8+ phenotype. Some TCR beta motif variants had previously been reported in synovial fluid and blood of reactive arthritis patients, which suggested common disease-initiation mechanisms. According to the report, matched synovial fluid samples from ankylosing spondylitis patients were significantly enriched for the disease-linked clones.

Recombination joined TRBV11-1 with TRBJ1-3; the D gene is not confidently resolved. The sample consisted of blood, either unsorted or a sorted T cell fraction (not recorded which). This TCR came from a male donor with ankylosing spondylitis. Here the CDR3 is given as CASSLVAANSGNTIYF. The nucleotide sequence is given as TGTGCCAGCAGCTTAGTTGCGGCGAACTCTGGAAACACCATATATTTT.